Described below is a single TCR beta chain sequence and its context. Its target is unknown. This entry belongs to a study of cytomegalovirus exposure and HLA in healthy donors. Germline V gene lookup returns CDR1 MNHEY and CDR2 SMNVEV (reference sequence). V was pared by 3 bases and J by 5 bases, with 8 bases of the junction left unmatched. The CDR3 spans 16 residues. It was with 60 Vbeta and 13 Jbeta primers that the PCR ran. The data were produced by immunoSEQ multiplex PCR, yet TCRdb's version contains in-frame clones alone and is incomplete. The sample holds around 150,000 clones, roughly 87% seen once. General observations from the study: Rare sequences made up most TCRs, while some public TCRs were found in many donors.

The sample consisted of PBMCs. The sequence was collected from a woman in her 30s in good health and CMV-seronegative. The chain carries TRBV27 and TRBJ2-2, with 8 positions matching TRBD2. This CDR3 is CASSLSTGGGTGELFF. Written as DNA, the CDR3 is TGTGCCAGCAGTTTGTCGACGGGAGGGGGGACCGGGGAGCTGTTTTTT.